This record looks at one T cell receptor (beta chain) sequence and its context. The sample belongs to a study of blood T cell repertoires in COVID-19. About the study: PBMCs, B-cell-depleted T cells, or T cells provided the cDNA or gDNA that made up the material.

Participants, about 18 to 95 years old, spanned 25 or so US areas. Each participant's cohort was designated according to participant-reported clinical history. The germline V gene has CDR1 SGHRS and CDR2 YFSETQ. CDR3 length equals 15 residues. After removal of 4 bases from V and 1 base from J, the junction contained 5 bases not matched to a gene. The data were produced by immunoSEQ multiplex PCR, yet TCRdb's version contains in-frame clones alone and is incomplete. The sample yields over 250,000 clones, about nine tenths seen once. The genes are TRBV5-1 and TRBJ1-1; TRBD1 agrees at 9 bases. Sequenced: PBMCs or T cells enriched from blood (not recorded which). The clonotype comes from a man between 60 and 75 years old who had recovered from COVID-19. The CDR3 is CASSPGDRENTEAFF. As DNA, the CDR3 is TGCGCCAGCAGCCCAGGGGACAGGGAGAACACTGAAGCTTTCTTT.